This T cell receptor beta chain originates from a study of cytomegalovirus exposure and HLA in healthy donors. Study-wide results and limits: Researchers left out some V segments, among them TRBV6-2 and TRBV6-3, as indistinguishable. Earlier analysis looked at TCR beta V segments, and most were productive about 87% or about 30% of the time. Per a later analysis, 15,000 to 20,000 TCR beta sequences showed association with HLA alleles at 0.05 false discovery rate.

The primer mix had 60 Vbeta and 13 Jbeta primers. Produced via immunoSEQ multiplex PCR; TCRdb's table is partial and in-frame only. The sample includes 85,000 to 130,000 clones, about 80% of them seen just once. Regarding this clone: What it recognizes is unknown.

Germline V gene data show CDR1 as SEHNR and CDR2 as FQNEAQ (reference sequence). The CDR3 contains 11 residues. The germline V and J ends were trimmed by 3 bases and 4 bases, with 3 bases remaining between them. Sequenced sample: PBMCs. The receptor was derived from a woman in her forties in good health and CMV-seronegative. The chain combines TRBV7-9 with TRBJ2-5; D not certain. DNA of the CDR3: TGTGCCAGCAGCTTCGTAGAGACCCAGTACTTC. Residues: CASSFVETQYF. The full variable domain, its missing parts supplied by reference TRBV7-9 and TRBJ2-5, is DTGVSQNPRHKITKRGQNVTFRCDPISEHNRLYWYRQTLGQGPEFLTYFQNEAQLEKSRLLSDRFSAERPKGSFSTLEIQRTEQGDSAMYLCASSFVETQYFGPGTRLLVL.